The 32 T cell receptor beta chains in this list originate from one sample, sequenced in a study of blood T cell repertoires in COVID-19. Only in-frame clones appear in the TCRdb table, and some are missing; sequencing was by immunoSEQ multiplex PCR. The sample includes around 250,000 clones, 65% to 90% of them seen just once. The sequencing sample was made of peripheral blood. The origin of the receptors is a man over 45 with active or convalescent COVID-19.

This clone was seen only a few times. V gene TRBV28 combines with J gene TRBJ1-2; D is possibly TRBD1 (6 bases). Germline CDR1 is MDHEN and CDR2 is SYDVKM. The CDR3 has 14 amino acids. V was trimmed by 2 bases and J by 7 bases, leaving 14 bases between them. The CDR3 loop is CASSLPGGEVGYTF. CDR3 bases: TGTGCCAGCAGTTTACCGGGGGGCGAGGTTGGCTACACCTTC.

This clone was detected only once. CDR3: CASGERVSGSYEQYF. The CDR3 bases are TGTGCTAGTGGAGAGCGGGTTTCGGGCTCCTACGAGCAGTACTTC. This sequence joins TRBV12-5 and TRBJ2-7, with a weak D call TRBD2 (6 bases). The CDR3 extends over 15 amino acids. V gave up 6 bases and J gave up 0 bases, with 15 bases separating them. Germline lookup yields CDR1 LGHNT and CDR2 FRNRAP.

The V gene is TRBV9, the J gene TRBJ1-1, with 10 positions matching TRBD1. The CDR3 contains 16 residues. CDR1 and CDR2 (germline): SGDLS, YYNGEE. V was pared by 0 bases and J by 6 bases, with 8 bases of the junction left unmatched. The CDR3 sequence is CASSVGGRQGASEAFF. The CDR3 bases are TGTGCCAGCAGCGTAGGGGGGCGACAGGGGGCGTCTGAAGCTTTCTTT.

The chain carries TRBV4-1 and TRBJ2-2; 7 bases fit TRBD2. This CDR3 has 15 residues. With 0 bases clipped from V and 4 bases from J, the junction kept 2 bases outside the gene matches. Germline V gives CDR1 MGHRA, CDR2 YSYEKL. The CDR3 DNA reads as TGCGCCAGCAGCCAAGAGGCGGGAGTCACCGGGGAGCTGTTTTTT. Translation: CASSQEAGVTGELFF.

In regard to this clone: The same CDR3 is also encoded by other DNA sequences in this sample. CDR3 DNA sequence: TGCGCCAGCAGCCTAGGGACAGCAAACACTGAAGCTTTCTTT. Its protein product is CASSLGTANTEAFF. The gene calls are TRBV5-1 and TRBJ1-1; 7 nucleotides agree with TRBD1. The CDR3 is 14 residues long. The germline CDR1 and CDR2 sequences are SGHRS and YFSETQ. Trimming at V came to 4 bases and at J to 2 bases, leaving 5 bases not matched to a gene.

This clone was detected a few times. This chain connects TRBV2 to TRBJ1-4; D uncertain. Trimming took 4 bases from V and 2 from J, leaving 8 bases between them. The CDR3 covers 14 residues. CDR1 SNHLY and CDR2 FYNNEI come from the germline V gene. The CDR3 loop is CASSGYSTNEKLFF. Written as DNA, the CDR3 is TGTGCCAGCAGTGGCTACTCGACTAATGAAAAACTGTTTTTT.

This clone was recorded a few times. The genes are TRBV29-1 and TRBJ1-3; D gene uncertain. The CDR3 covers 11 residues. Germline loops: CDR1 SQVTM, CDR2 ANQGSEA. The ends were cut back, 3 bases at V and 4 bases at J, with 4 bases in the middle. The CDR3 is CSVDQGNTIYF. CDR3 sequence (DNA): TGCAGCGTTGACCAGGGAAACACCATATATTTT.

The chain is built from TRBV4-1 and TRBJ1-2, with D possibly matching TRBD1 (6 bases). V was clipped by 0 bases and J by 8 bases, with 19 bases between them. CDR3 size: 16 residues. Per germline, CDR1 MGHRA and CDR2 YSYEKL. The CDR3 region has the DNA TGCGCCAGCAGCCAAGAGGTCGCAGGGGCCATTCGCGGCTACACCTTC. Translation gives CASSQEVAGAIRGYTF.

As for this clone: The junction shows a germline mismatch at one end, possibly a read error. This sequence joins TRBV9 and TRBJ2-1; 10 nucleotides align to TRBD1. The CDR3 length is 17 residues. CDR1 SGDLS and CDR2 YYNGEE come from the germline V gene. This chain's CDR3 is CASRVAPGTGVLNEQFF. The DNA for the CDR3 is TGTGCCAGCAGAGTAGCCCCCGGGACAGGGGTACTGAATGAGCAGTTCTTC.

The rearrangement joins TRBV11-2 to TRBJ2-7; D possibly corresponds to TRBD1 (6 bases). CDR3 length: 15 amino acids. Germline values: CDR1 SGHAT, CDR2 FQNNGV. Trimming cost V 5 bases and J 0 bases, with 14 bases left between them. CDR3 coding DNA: TGTGCCAGCAGCAACAGGGACCGGGCCTCCTACGAGCAGTACTTC. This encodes CASSNRDRASYEQYF.

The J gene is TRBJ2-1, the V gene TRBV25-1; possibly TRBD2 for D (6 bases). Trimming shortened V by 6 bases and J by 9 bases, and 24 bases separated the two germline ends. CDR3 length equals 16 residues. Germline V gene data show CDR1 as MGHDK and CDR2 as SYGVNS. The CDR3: CASSRLGTVTLGEQFF. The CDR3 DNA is TGTGCCAGCAGCCGTCTGGGGACTGTCACCCTGGGTGAGCAGTTCTTC.

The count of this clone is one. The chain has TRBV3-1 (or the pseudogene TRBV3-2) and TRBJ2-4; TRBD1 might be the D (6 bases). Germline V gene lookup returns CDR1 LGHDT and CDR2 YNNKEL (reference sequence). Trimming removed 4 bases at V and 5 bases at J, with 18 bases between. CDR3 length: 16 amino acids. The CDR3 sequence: CASSLSWGPKENIQYF. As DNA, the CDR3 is TGTGCCAGCAGCCTTAGCTGGGGGCCTAAGGAAAACATTCAGTACTTC.

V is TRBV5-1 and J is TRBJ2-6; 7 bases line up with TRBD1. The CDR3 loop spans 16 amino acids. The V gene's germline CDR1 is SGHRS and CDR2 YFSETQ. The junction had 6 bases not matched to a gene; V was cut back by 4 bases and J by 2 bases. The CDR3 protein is CASSPGQEAGANVLTF. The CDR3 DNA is TGCGCCAGCAGCCCCGGACAGGAAGCTGGGGCCAACGTCCTGACTTTC.

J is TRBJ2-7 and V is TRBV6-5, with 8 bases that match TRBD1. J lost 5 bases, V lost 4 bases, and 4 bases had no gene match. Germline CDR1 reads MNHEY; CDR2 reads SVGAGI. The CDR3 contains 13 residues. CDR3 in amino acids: CASSWTGLDEQYF. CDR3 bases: TGTGCCAGCAGTTGGACAGGGCTGGACGAGCAGTACTTC.

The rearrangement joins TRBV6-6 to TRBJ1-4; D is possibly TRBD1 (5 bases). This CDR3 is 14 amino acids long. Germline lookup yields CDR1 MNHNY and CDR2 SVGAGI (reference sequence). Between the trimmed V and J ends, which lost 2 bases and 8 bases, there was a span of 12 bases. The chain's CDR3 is CASSYAAGREKLFF. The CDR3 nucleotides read TGTGCCAGCAGTTACGCGGCAGGGCGAGAAAAACTGTTTTTT.

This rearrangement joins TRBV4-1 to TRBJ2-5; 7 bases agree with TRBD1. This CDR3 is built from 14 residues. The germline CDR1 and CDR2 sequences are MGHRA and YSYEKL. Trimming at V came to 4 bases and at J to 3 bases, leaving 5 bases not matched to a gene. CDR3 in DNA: TGCGCCAGCAGCCCTAGCACAGGGGAAGAGACCCAGTACTTC. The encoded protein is CASSPSTGEETQYF.

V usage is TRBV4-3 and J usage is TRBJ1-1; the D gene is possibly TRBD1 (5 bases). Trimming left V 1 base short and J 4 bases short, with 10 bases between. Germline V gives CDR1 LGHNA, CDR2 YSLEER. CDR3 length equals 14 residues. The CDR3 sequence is CASSQGIGVTEAFF. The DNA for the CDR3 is TGCGCCAGCAGCCAAGGGATAGGGGTCACTGAAGCTTTCTTT.

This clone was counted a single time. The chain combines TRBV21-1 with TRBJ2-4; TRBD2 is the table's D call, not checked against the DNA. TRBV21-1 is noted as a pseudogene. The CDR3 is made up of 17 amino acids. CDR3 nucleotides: TGTGCCAGCTCCGGAGGGGTGGCGGGGTTAGCCAAAAACATTCAGTACTTC. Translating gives CASSGGVAGLAKNIQYF.

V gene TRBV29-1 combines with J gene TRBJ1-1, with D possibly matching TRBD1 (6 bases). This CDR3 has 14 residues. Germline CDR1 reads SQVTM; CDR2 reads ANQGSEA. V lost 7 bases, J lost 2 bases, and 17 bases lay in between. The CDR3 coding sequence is TGCAGCGCAATACCGGGACAAATAAACACTGAAGCTTTCTTT. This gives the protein CSAIPGQINTEAFF.

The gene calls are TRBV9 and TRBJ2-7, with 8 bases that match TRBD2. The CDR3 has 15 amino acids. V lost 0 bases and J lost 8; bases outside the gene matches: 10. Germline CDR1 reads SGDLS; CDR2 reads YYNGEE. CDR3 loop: CASSVGRSGTGKQYF. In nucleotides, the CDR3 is TGTGCCAGCAGCGTAGGGCGTAGCGGGACTGGCAAGCAGTACTTC.

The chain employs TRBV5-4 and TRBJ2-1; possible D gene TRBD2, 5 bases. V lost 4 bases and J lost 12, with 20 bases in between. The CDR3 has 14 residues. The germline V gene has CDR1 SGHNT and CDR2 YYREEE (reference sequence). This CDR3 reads CASSPEVKAVGQFF. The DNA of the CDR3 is TGTGCCAGCAGCCCGGAGGTCAAAGCTGTCGGGCAGTTCTTC.

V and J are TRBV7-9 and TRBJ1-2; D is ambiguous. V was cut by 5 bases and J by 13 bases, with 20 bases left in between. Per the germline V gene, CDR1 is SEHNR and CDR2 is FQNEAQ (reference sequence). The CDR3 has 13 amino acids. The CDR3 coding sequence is TGTGCCAGCAGCCGACTTGAATCGGGATTCCCCACCTTC. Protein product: CASSRLESGFPTF.

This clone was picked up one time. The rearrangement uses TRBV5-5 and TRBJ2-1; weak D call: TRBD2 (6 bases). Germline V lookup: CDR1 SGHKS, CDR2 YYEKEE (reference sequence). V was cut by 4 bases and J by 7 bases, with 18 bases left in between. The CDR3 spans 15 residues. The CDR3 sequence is CASSPGVTPSNEQFF. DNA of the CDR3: TGTGCCAGCAGCCCGGGAGTGACTCCCTCTAATGAGCAGTTCTTC.

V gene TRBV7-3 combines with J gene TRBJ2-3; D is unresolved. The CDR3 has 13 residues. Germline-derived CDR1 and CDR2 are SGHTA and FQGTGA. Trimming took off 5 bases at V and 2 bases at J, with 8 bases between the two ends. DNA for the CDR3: TGTGCCAGCAGCACTCAAAACACAGATACGCAGTATTTT. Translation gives CASSTQNTDTQYF.

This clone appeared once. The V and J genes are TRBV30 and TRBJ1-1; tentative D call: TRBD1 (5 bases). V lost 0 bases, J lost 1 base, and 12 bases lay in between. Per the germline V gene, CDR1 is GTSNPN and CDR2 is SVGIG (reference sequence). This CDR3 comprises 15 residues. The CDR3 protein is CAWSVGATRNTEAFF. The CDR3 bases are TGTGCCTGGAGTGTAGGGGCCACAAGGAACACTGAAGCTTTCTTT.

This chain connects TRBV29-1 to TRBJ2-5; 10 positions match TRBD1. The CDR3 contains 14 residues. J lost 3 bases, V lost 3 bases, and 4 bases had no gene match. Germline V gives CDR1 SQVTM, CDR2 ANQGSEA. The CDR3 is CSVEGDRGKETQYF. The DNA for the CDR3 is TGCAGCGTTGAGGGGGACAGGGGTAAAGAGACCCAGTACTTC.

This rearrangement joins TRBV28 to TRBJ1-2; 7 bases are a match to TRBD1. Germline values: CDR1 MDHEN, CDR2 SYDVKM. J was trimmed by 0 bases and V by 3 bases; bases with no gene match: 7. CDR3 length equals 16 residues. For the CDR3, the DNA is TGTGCCAGCAGTTTTGGGACAGAACCCGCTAACTATGGCTACACCTTC. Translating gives CASSFGTEPANYGYTF.

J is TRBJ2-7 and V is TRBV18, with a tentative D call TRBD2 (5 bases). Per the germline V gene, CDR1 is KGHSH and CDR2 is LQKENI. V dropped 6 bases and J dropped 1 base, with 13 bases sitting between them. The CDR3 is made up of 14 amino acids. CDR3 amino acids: CASSEPSRSYEQYF. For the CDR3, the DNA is TGTGCCAGCTCGGAGCCTAGCAGGTCCTACGAGCAGTACTTC.

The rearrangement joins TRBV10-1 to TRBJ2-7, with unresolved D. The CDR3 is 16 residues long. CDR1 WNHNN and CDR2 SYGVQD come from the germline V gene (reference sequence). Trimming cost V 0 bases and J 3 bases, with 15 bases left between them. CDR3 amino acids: CASSESPGFGLYEQYF. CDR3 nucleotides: TGCGCCAGCAGTGAGTCCCCGGGTTTCGGTCTCTACGAGCAGTACTTC.

Here the CDR3 DNA reads TGTGCCAGCAGCTTGGCCAGGACAGGGTCGAATGAGCAGTTCTTC. It encodes CASSLARTGSNEQFF. The chain joins TRBV5-7 to TRBJ2-1; 8 bases are a match to TRBD1. TRBV5-7 falls under the ORF class, with uncertain function. Germline trimming cut 0 bases from V and 7 bases from J; bases unmatched to any gene: 6. The CDR3 has 15 amino acids.

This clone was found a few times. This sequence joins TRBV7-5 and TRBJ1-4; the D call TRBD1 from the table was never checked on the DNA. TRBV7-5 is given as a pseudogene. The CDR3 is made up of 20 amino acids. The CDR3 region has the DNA TGTGTCAGAAGCCCCCAAGCAGAAAGGGGCGAAACTTGGTTGGAAGAAAAACTGTTTTTT. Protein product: CVRSPQAERGETWLEEKLFF.

In DNA, the CDR3 is TGCGCCAGCAGCTTGGAGGGACAGGCTCGAGCGGAGCAGTACTTC. Amino acid sequence: CASSLEGQARAEQYF. The rearrangement joins TRBV5-1 to TRBJ2-7, with TRBD1 identical over 8 bases. The junction had 9 bases not matched to a gene; V was cut back by 0 bases and J by 7 bases. The germline gives CDR1 SGHRS, CDR2 YFSETQ. The CDR3 covers 15 residues.